These 5 T cell receptor beta chains were all obtained from the same sample, sequenced in a study of cytomegalovirus exposure and HLA in healthy donors (dated by TCRdb to the late 2010s). The method was the immunoSEQ multiplex PCR assay. In TCRdb, the immuneACCESS table is reduced to in-frame sequences with V and J assigned. These tables do not hold every clone; where another copy was compared, an unresolved V gene accounts for under half, and the others remain unexplained. For this sample there are over 250,000 clones; approximately 86% appear just once. Of the sample, around 1% falls within the top ten clones. Material for sequencing was PBMCs. The receptors were gathered from a woman aged 18-30 years in good health and CMV-seronegative.

The chain is built from TRBV27 and TRBJ2-5; 8 bases fit TRBD2. The trim removed 2 bases at V and 1 base at J, leaving 3 bases unmatched. From germline, CDR1 is MNHEY and CDR2 SMNVEV (reference sequence). The CDR3 runs to 15 residues. The CDR3 loop is CASSLTRGGQETQYF. The CDR3 DNA is TGTGCCAGCAGTTTAACCCGGGGGGGCCAAGAGACCCAGTACTTC.

This clone appeared once. The V and J genes are TRBV9 and TRBJ1-6; D is unresolved. Trimming took off 0 bases at V and 5 bases at J, with 9 bases between the two ends. The CDR3 loop spans 15 amino acids. Germline loops: CDR1 SGDLS, CDR2 YYNGEE. This chain's CDR3 is CASSVDPQDNSPLHF. CDR3 sequence (DNA): TGTGCCAGCAGCGTAGATCCCCAGGATAATTCACCCCTCCACTTT.

The CDR3, as DNA: TGTGCCAGCAGCCCGGCCAGGGGTCCCTACGAGCAGTACTTC. Translation gives CASSPARGPYEQYF. The chain uses TRBV27 and TRBJ2-7; D might be TRBD1 (6 bases). This CDR3 spans 14 amino acids. Trimming removed 6 bases from V and 2 bases from J, with 14 bases in between. Germline V lookup: CDR1 MNHEY, CDR2 SMNVEV (reference sequence).

This sequence joins TRBV9 and TRBJ1-2; possibly TRBD1 for D (5 bases). Germline V gives CDR1 SGDLS, CDR2 YYNGEE. The CDR3 runs 15 residues. The V end was cut by 0 bases, the J end by 5 bases, with 14 bases between. CDR3: CASSVGMEGLYGYTF. The DNA for the CDR3 is TGTGCCAGCAGCGTAGGAATGGAGGGACTTTATGGCTACACCTTC.

The rearrangement links TRBV28 to TRBJ1-5, with unresolved D. The CDR3 loop spans 13 amino acids. Trimming cost V 2 bases and J 7 bases, with 9 bases left between them. Germline-derived CDR1 and CDR2 are MDHEN and SYDVKM. The CDR3 sequence: CASSLTYQQPQHF. Here the CDR3 DNA reads TGTGCCAGCAGTTTAACCTATCAACAGCCCCAGCATTTT. Together with reference TRBV28 and TRBJ1-5, the CDR3 gives the full variable domain: DVKVTQSSRYLVKRTGEKVFLECVQDMDHENMFWYRQDPGLGLRLIYFSYDVKMKEKGDIPEGYSVSREKKERFSLILESASTNQTSMYLCASSLTYQQPQHFGDGTRLSIL.